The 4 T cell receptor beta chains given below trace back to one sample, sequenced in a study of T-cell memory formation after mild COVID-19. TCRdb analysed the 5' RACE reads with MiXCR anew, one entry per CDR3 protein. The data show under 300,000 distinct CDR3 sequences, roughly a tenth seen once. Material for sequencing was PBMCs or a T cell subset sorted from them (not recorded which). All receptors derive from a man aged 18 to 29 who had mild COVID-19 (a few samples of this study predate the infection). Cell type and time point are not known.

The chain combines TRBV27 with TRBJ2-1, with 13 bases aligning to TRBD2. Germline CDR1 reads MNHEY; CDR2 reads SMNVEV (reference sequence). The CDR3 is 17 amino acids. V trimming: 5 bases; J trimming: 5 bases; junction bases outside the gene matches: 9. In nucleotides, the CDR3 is TGTGCCAGCAGTCCGGGGGAGGGACTAGCGGGGAACAATGAGCAGTTCTTC. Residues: CASSPGEGLAGNNEQFF.

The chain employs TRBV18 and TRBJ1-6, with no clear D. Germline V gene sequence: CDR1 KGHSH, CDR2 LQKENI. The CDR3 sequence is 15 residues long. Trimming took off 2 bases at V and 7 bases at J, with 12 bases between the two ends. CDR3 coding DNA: TGTGCCAGCTCACCAGAGAGCCTTTCGAATTCACCCCTCCACTTT. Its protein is CASSPESLSNSPLHF.

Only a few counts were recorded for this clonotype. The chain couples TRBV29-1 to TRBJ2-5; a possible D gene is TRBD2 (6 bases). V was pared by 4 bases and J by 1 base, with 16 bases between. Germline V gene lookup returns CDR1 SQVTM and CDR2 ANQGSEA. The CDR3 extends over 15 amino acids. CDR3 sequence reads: CSVAREWQPQETQYF. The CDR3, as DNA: TGCAGCGTTGCCCGGGAGTGGCAGCCCCAAGAGACCCAGTACTTC.

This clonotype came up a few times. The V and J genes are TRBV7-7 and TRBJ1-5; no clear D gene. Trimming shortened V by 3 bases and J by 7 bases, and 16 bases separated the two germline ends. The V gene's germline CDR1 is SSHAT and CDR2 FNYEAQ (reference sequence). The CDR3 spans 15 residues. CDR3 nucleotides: TGTGCCAGCAGCTTCGCTAGACCGGGCCAGCAGCCCCAGCATTTT. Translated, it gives CASSFARPGQQPQHF. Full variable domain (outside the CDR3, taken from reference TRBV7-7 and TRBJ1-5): GAGVSQSPRYKVTKRGQDVTLRCDPISSHATLYWYQQALGQGPEFLTYFNYEAQPDKSGLPSDRFSAERPEGSISTLTIQRTEQRDSAMYRCASSFARPGQQPQHFGDGTRLSIL.